This passage covers 17 T cell receptor beta chains from one sample sequenced in a study of blood T cell repertoires in COVID-19. Only in-frame clones appear in the TCRdb table, and some are missing; sequencing was by immunoSEQ multiplex PCR. The sample shows approximately 54,000 clones, roughly 89% of them seen only once. The sequenced material came from peripheral blood. These receptors were taken from a man between 50 and 59 years old with acute or convalescent COVID-19.

The rearrangement joins TRBV9 to TRBJ2-2; 8 bases match TRBD2. The CDR3 is 17 amino acids. Germline CDR1 and CDR2: SGDLS and YYNGEE. Unmatched junction bases numbered 8, after V lost 2 bases and J lost 2 bases. The CDR3 bases are TGTGCCAGCAGCGTCTCCAGCGGGGGCGTAAACACCGGGGAGCTGTTTTTT. This gives the protein CASSVSSGGVNTGELFF.

The chain is built from TRBV5-1 and TRBJ1-6; 7 bases match TRBD1. Germline lookup yields CDR1 SGHRS and CDR2 YFSETQ. The CDR3 is 14 residues long. V was pared by 5 bases and J by 6 bases, with 5 bases of the junction left unmatched. The CDR3 spells CASRTGTANSPLHF. DNA for the CDR3: TGCGCCAGCAGGACCGGGACAGCTAATTCACCCCTCCACTTT.

This clone was seen just once. The chain combines TRBV6-5 with TRBJ2-2, with TRBD2 matching 7 bases. Per germline, CDR1 MNHEY and CDR2 SVGAGI. The CDR3 has 14 residues. The V and J ends lost 7 bases and 0 bases, in that order; junction bases with no gene match: 2. This CDR3 reads CASMGTTNTGELFF. The CDR3 region has the DNA TGTGCCAGCATGGGGACTACGAACACCGGGGAGCTGTTTTTT.

The rearrangement links TRBV11-3 to TRBJ2-1, with TRBD2 matching 10 bases. V was clipped by 4 bases and J by 8 bases; unmatched bases: 5. The CDR3 consists of 14 residues. CDR1 is SGHNT, CDR2 YENEEA, per germline. CDR3 residues: CASSSKREGHEQFF. CDR3 nucleotides: TGTGCCAGCAGCTCTAAGCGGGAGGGCCATGAGCAGTTCTTC.

The chain employs TRBV5-6 and TRBJ2-7, with no clear D. Trimming pared 1 base from V and 7 bases from J, leaving 12 bases between. Germline V gene sequence: CDR1 SGHDT, CDR2 YYEEEE. The CDR3 length is 13 residues. The CDR3 nucleotides read TGTGCCAGCAGCTTGAGGCACGCGGAGGAGCAGTACTTC. Translation gives CASSLRHAEEQYF.

V is TRBV7-3 and J is TRBJ2-2, with 11 nucleotides matching TRBD1. The germline V gene has CDR1 SGHTA and CDR2 FQGTGA. The CDR3 sequence is 16 residues long. J was trimmed by 7 bases and V by 5 bases; bases with no gene match: 9. The CDR3 DNA sequence: TGTGCCAGCAGCCCAGAGGGACAGGGGGTTTACGGGGAGCTGTTTTTT. Translated, it gives CASSPEGQGVYGELFF.

J is TRBJ1-5 and V is TRBV6-2 or TRBV6-3; no clear D gene. CDR1 is MNHEY, CDR2 SVGEGT, per germline. The CDR3 extends over 14 amino acids. Trimming shortened V by 0 bases and J by 3 bases, and 6 bases separated the two germline ends. CDR3 nucleotides: TGTGCCAGCAGTTACTCCCCTCCCAATCAGCCCCAGCATTTT. Translation: CASSYSPPNQPQHF.

The rearrangement joins TRBV19 to TRBJ2-1; the match to TRBD2 covers 7 bases. This CDR3 comprises 14 residues. Looked up from germline, CDR1 is LNHDA and CDR2 is SQIVND (reference sequence). J lost 4 bases, V lost 7 bases, and 7 bases had no gene match. In DNA form, the CDR3 reads TGTGCCAGTATGCCCGGACTAGGTTACAATGAGCAGTTCTTC. Translation gives CASMPGLGYNEQFF.

The chain uses TRBV9 and TRBJ2-3; the match to TRBD2 covers 15 bases. With 1 base clipped from V and 0 bases from J, the junction kept 6 bases outside the gene matches. The CDR3 consists of 19 residues. Germline CDR1 is SGDLS and CDR2 is YYNGEE. CDR3 amino acids: CASSVTGTSGRTSTDTQYF. The DNA of the CDR3 is TGTGCCAGCAGCGTAACCGGGACTAGCGGGAGGACTAGCACAGATACGCAGTATTTT.

This chain links TRBV10-2 with TRBJ2-7, with 12 bases matching TRBD2. The length of the CDR3 is 20 residues. Germline V gene data show CDR1 as WSHSY and CDR2 as SAAADI. The J segment lost 3 bases and the V segment lost 0 bases, leaving 15 bases of the junction unmatched. The CDR3 region has the DNA TGCGCCAGCAGTGAGTCCTTGCCCGAGACTAGCGGGAGCGAAGGCTACGAGCAGTACTTC. Protein sequence: CASSESLPETSGSEGYEQYF.

V and J are TRBV6-1 and TRBJ2-7, with TRBD1 as a possible D gene (6 bases). V lost 2 bases and J lost 2, with 10 bases in between. The CDR3 covers 14 residues. CDR1 and CDR2 from the germline V gene are MNHNS and SASEGT. CDR3 amino acids: CASSEQGQTYEQYF. The CDR3 nucleotides are TGTGCCAGCAGTGAACAGGGGCAGACCTACGAGCAGTACTTC.

The genes are TRBV9 and TRBJ1-5, with 7 bases identical to TRBD1. The CDR3 is 15 amino acids. Germline lookup yields CDR1 SGDLS and CDR2 YYNGEE. The trim removed 4 bases at V and 6 bases at J, leaving 10 bases unmatched. The CDR3 DNA reads TGTGCCAGCAGCCCTACCATAGGGGGCAGTCAGCCCCAGCATTTT. Amino acid sequence: CASSPTIGGSQPQHF.

The CDR3 spells CASSFLSQWNQPQHF. CDR3 nucleotide sequence: TGTGCCAGCAGCTTCCTTAGCCAGTGGAATCAGCCCCAGCATTTT. The gene calls are TRBV11-3 and TRBJ1-5; D is ambiguous. Between the trimmed V and J ends, which lost 3 bases and 4 bases, there was a span of 13 bases. The germline CDR1 and CDR2 sequences are SGHNT and YENEEA. This CDR3 is 15 amino acids long.

The rearrangement joins TRBV5-1 to TRBJ1-4; 11 bases line up with TRBD1. CDR1 is SGHRS, CDR2 YFSETQ, per germline. V lost 0 bases to trimming and J lost 7 bases; unmatched junction nucleotides: 5. The CDR3 is made up of 16 amino acids. CDR3: CASSLVGQGGAEKLFF. The CDR3 coding sequence is TGCGCCAGCAGCTTGGTGGGACAGGGGGGAGCTGAAAAACTGTTTTTT.

V is TRBV30 and J is TRBJ2-7; 8 positions agree with TRBD1. This CDR3 contains 17 residues. V dropped 0 bases and J dropped 6; count of bases not matched to a gene: 16. Germline lookup yields CDR1 GTSNPN and CDR2 SVGIG (reference sequence). The CDR3 nucleotides are TGTGCCTGGAGTGTCTGGGGCCACAGGGGGATATCTCGCGAGCAGTACTTC. Residues: CAWSVWGHRGISREQYF.

V usage is TRBV11-2 and J usage is TRBJ2-3, with D perhaps matching TRBD2 (5 bases). The CDR3 is made up of 13 amino acids. Between the trimmed V and J ends, which lost 0 bases and 8 bases, there was a span of 9 bases. Germline CDR1 reads SGHAT; CDR2 reads FQNNGV. The CDR3 loop reads CASSLDPRGTQYF. CDR3 DNA sequence: TGTGCCAGCAGCTTAGATCCCCGGGGTACGCAGTATTTT.

The J gene is TRBJ2-1, the V gene TRBV15; D is possibly TRBD1 (6 bases). Trimming pared 6 bases from V and 5 bases from J, leaving 17 bases between. CDR3 size: 15 residues. Germline values: CDR1 LNHNV, CDR2 YYDKDF (reference sequence). The CDR3 loop is CATRGRWAGDNEQFF. DNA of the CDR3: TGTGCCACCAGAGGGCGGTGGGCAGGGGACAATGAGCAGTTCTTC.